The next 24 T cell receptor beta chains were all read from a single sample in a study of regulatory T cells in long-lasting Graves disease. Indicated time point: newly diagnosed GD, antithyroid drugs for less than 3 months. PBMC-extracted RNA yielded the TCR library. Library construction for TCR beta used iRepertoire HTBI primers and Arm-PCR of CDR3 regions. TCRdb analysed the multiplex PCR reads with MiXCR anew, one entry per CDR3 protein. The data show hundreds of thousands of distinct CDR3 sequences, 15% to 20% seen once. These sequences were also reported in another study, on T cells in Graves' hyperthyroidism and ophthalmopathy.

Sequences were derived from peripheral blood mononuclear cells (PBMCs), sampled at new diagnosis, from a patient treated with antithyroid drugs. The receptors were sampled from a woman aged 35 to 59 with Graves disease.

The table lists this clonotype with many counts. CDR3 region: CASSYNPRGGSDTQYF. CDR3 bases: TGTGCCAGCAGTTACAATCCCCGGGGGGGGTCCGATACGCAGTATTTT. The chain joins TRBV6-5 to TRBJ2-3, with 8 positions matching TRBD2. The CDR3 consists of 16 residues. V lost 2 bases to trimming and J lost 6 bases; unmatched junction nucleotides: 10. Germline V CDR1 and CDR2: MNHEY, SVGAGI.

This clonotype was seen at least ten times. This chain joins TRBV11-2 and TRBJ2-5, with a weak D call TRBD1 (5 bases). CDR3 length: 13 residues. Germline CDR1 and CDR2: SGHAT and FQNNGV. The V and J ends lost 2 bases and 8 bases respectively, with 12 bases between them. CDR3 in amino acids: CASSLIREGTQYF. CDR3 DNA sequence: TGTGCCAGCAGCTTAATCAGGGAAGGAACCCAGTACTTC. The complete variable domain, with remaining parts taken from reference TRBV11-2 and TRBJ2-5, reads EAGVAQSPRYKIIEKRQSVAFWCNPISGHATLYWYQQILGQGPKLLIQFQNNGVVDDSQLPKDRFSAERLKGVDSTLKIQPAKLEDSAVYLCASSLIREGTQYFGPGTRLLVL.

Of note for this clonotype: At one of its ends the junction is not consistent with the germline gene, which may arise from a read error. The chain is built from TRBV28 and TRBJ1-1; 9 nucleotides match TRBD1. The germline V gene has CDR1 MDHEN and CDR2 SYDVKM. CDR3 length: 15 residues. CDR3 in DNA: TGTGCCAGCAGGCAATGGGGACAGGGTGGCACTGAAGCTCTCTTT. Its protein product is CASRQWGQGGTEALF. Full variable domain (outside the CDR3, taken from reference TRBV28 and TRBJ1-1): DVKVTQSSRYLVKRTGEKVFLECVQDMDHENMFWYRQDPGLGLRLIYFSYDVKMKEKGDIPEGYSVSREKKERFSLILESASTNQTSMYLCASRQWGQGGTEALFGQGTRLTVV.

Many counts were recorded for this clonotype. The V call is TRBV20-1, the J call TRBJ2-1; D possibly corresponds to TRBD2 (6 bases). CDR3 length equals 15 residues. V was clipped by 5 bases and J by 0 bases, with 14 bases between them. Looked up from germline, CDR1 is DFQATT and CDR2 is SNEGSKA (reference sequence). The chain's CDR3 is CSALARGSSYNEQFF. CDR3 coding DNA: TGCAGTGCTCTAGCGAGGGGTAGCTCCTACAATGAGCAGTTCTTC.

This clonotype occurred many times. The chain recombines TRBV20-1 with TRBJ2-1, with 8 bases aligning to TRBD2. CDR1 and CDR2 from the germline V gene are DFQATT and SNEGSKA (reference sequence). J was trimmed by 0 bases and V by 0 bases; bases with no gene match: 13. There are 19 residues in the CDR3. CDR3 DNA sequence: TGCAGTGCTAGAGATAGTCGTCCTAGCGGGTCGAGCTCCTACAATGAGCAGTTCTTC. It codes for CSARDSRPSGSSSYNEQFF.

Of note for this clonotype: A much larger clone differs from this one at a single base, so this may be a read error. V gene TRBV3-1 combines with J gene TRBJ2-3; 7 positions match TRBD2. With V trimmed by 0 bases and J by 0 bases, 6 bases remained unmatched. CDR3 size: 17 residues. Looked up from germline, CDR1 is LGHDT and CDR2 is YNNKEL (reference sequence). CDR3 DNA: TGTGCCAGCAGCCAAGATTTGGTGGGGGGGAGCACAGATACGCAGTATTTT. Translation gives CASSQDLVGGSTDTQYF.

The V call is TRBV6-1, the J call TRBJ2-3; D is possibly TRBD2 (5 bases). Germline V gene sequence: CDR1 MNHNS, CDR2 SASEGT. V was pared by 7 bases and J by 0 bases, with 17 bases between. This CDR3 has 16 residues. For the CDR3, the DNA is TGTGCCAGCAACTGGGGAGCGGCCCGTAGCACAGATACGCAGTATTTT. This gives the protein CASNWGAARSTDTQYF.

This clonotype was counted many times. CDR3 protein: CASSPKSAERGYGYTF. CDR3 bases: TGTGCCAGCAGCCCAAAGTCAGCTGAAAGGGGCTATGGCTACACCTTC. The rearrangement links TRBV3-1 to TRBJ1-2, with TRBD1 as a possible D gene (5 bases). The CDR3 totals 16 residues. V shed 4 bases and J shed 4 bases, with 19 bases lying between them. Germline CDR1 reads LGHDT; CDR2 reads YNNKEL (reference sequence).

This clonotype was detected a few times. J is TRBJ1-1 and V is TRBV6-2 or TRBV6-3, with 10 bases fitting TRBD1. Germline-derived CDR1 and CDR2 are MNHEY and SVGEGT. V lost 5 bases to trimming and J lost 0 bases; unmatched junction nucleotides: 6. The CDR3 runs 16 residues. The CDR3 region is CASSPGQGQLNTEAFF. CDR3 nucleotide sequence: TGTGCCAGCAGTCCGGGACAGGGGCAACTGAACACTGAAGCTTTCTTT.

This clonotype came up many times. This chain connects TRBV28 to TRBJ2-1; D is undetermined. Per germline, CDR1 MDHEN and CDR2 SYDVKM. This CDR3 contains 10 residues. V shed 6 bases and J shed 6 bases, with 3 bases lying between them. CDR3 protein: CASRANEQFF. DNA of the CDR3: TGTGCCAGCAGGGCCAATGAGCAGTTCTTC.

This clonotype was observed a handful of times. The chain uses TRBV5-1 and TRBJ2-3, with a tentative D call TRBD2 (6 bases). V lost 0 bases to trimming and J lost 5 bases, with 13 bases between them. In germline, CDR1 is SGHRS, CDR2 YFSETQ. The CDR3 spans 15 residues. CDR3 DNA sequence: TGCGCCAGCAGCTTGGAATTAGCGGCGTTAGATACGCAGTATTTT. This codes for CASSLELAALDTQYF.

This clonotype was counted many times. The chain carries TRBV7-9 and TRBJ2-5; D is unclear. Deletions cut 1 base from V and 5 bases from J, with 11 bases between. The CDR3 totals 14 residues. Looked up from germline, CDR1 is SEHNR and CDR2 is FQNEAQ (reference sequence). The CDR3 DNA sequence: TGTGCCAGCAGCTTAGAATGGTTGGGGGAGACCCAGTACTTC. Its translation is CASSLEWLGETQYF.

V and J are TRBV20-1 and TRBJ2-5; the match to TRBD2 covers 9 bases. Germline lookup yields CDR1 DFQATT and CDR2 SNEGSKA (reference sequence). V lost 3 bases and J lost 3; bases outside the gene matches: 2. This CDR3 has 13 residues. The DNA for the CDR3 is TGCAGTGCTAGTCGGACTAGCGAAGAGACCCAGTACTTC. Translated: CSASRTSEETQYF.

This clonotype has a handful of counts. The chain links TRBV19 to TRBJ2-7; D is undetermined. Deletions cut 9 bases from V and 1 base from J, with 16 bases between. CDR3 length: 14 residues. CDR1 LNHDA and CDR2 SQIVND come from the germline V gene (reference sequence). The CDR3 loop reads CASSLELGSYEQYF. The CDR3 DNA sequence: TGTGCCAGCAGTTTAGAGTTGGGATCCTACGAGCAGTACTTC.

This clonotype occurred many times. V usage is TRBV12-3 or TRBV12-4 and J usage is TRBJ2-7, with TRBD2 identical over 11 bases. This CDR3 region has 15 residues. The J segment lost 4 bases and the V segment lost 1 base, leaving 3 bases of the junction unmatched. CDR3 nucleotides: TGTGCCAGCAGTTTAGATAGCGGGGGGGCGTACGAGCAGTACTTC. Residues: CASSLDSGGAYEQYF.

This clonotype was observed many times. The chain combines TRBV11-2 with TRBJ1-1; D gene uncertain. V was clipped by 5 bases and J by 6 bases, with 10 bases between them. CDR1 SGHAT and CDR2 FQNNGV come from the germline V gene. This CDR3 comprises 12 residues. The CDR3 bases are TGTGCCAGCAGCGCCGCGGGGTCTGAAGCTTTCTTT. Its protein is CASSAAGSEAFF.

This clonotype was detected ten times or more. The rearrangement links TRBV7-3 to TRBJ2-1; no clear D. The CDR3 consists of 15 residues. V lost 2 bases, J lost 1 base, and 9 bases lay in between. Germline assignment: CDR1 SGHTA and CDR2 FQGTGA. The CDR3 spells CASSLAAASYNEQFF. DNA of the CDR3: TGTGCCAGCAGCTTAGCTGCGGCTTCCTACAATGAGCAGTTCTTC.

V usage is TRBV3-1 and J usage is TRBJ1-6; D might be TRBD1 (5 bases). The germline CDR1 and CDR2 sequences are LGHDT and YNNKEL (reference sequence). The length of the CDR3 is 14 residues. Trimming took off 1 base at V and 7 bases at J, with 8 bases between the two ends. DNA of the CDR3: TGTGCCAGCAGCCAAGGGAGGGACAATTCACCCCTCCACTTT. It specifies CASSQGRDNSPLHF.

Notes on this clonotype: The junction does not match germline at one end; this may be a read error. The chain links TRBV28 to TRBJ1-1; D is ambiguous. The CDR3 has 14 amino acids. CDR1 is MDHEN and CDR2 is SYDVKM in the germline V gene. The CDR3 nucleotides are TGCGCCAGCAGACTACTGTTCGGGGTCAAAGAAGCTTTCTTT. It specifies CASRLLFGVKEAFF. The whole variable domain, filled in from reference TRBV28 and TRBJ1-1, reads DVKVTQSSRYLVKRTGEKVFLECVQDMDHENMFWYRQDPGLGLRLIYFSYDVKMKEKGDIPEGYSVSREKKERFSLILESASTNQTSMYLCASRLLFGVKEAFFGQGTRLTVV.

This clonotype was detected many times. This chain links TRBV20-1 with TRBJ1-5, with 8 bases identical to TRBD1. The CDR3 has 16 amino acids. The junction had 9 bases not matched to a gene; V was cut back by 1 base and J by 4 bases. In germline, CDR1 is DFQATT, CDR2 SNEGSKA (reference sequence). CDR3 in amino acids: CSARALDWTGNQPQHF. CDR3 DNA: TGCAGTGCTAGAGCCCTCGACTGGACAGGGAATCAGCCCCAGCATTTT.

The CDR3 region has the DNA TGTGCCAGCAGGGCCGGGACAGGGGCCTCTTCTGGGGCCAACGTCCTGACTTTC. Its translation is CASRAGTGASSGANVLTF. The chain combines TRBV7-9 with TRBJ2-6, with 10 bases matching TRBD1. Germline CDR1 reads SEHNR; CDR2 reads FQNEAQ (reference sequence). The CDR3 spans 18 residues. V was clipped by 6 bases and J by 1 base; unmatched bases: 9.

The table lists this clonotype with many counts. The rearrangement joins TRBV7-9 to TRBJ2-5; 8 positions agree with TRBD1. CDR3 length equals 14 residues. CDR1 is SEHNR and CDR2 is FQNEAQ in the germline V gene (reference sequence). V lost 5 bases, J lost 4 bases, and 6 bases stayed unmatched. CDR3 nucleotides: TGTGCCAGCAGCCCCGACAGGGGACGAGAGACCCAGTACTTC. It encodes CASSPDRGRETQYF.

The chain employs TRBV24-1 and TRBJ2-7, with a tentative D call TRBD1 (5 bases). Germline V gives CDR1 KGHDR, CDR2 SFDVKD. With 1 base removed from V and 7 bases from J, the gap between germline ends came to 28 bases. This CDR3 region has 19 residues. CDR3 amino acids: CATSDFSPPTGASYNEQYF. CDR3 nucleotides: TGTGCCACCAGTGATTTCTCCCCTCCTACAGGCGCATCCTACAATGAGCAGTACTTC.

This clonotype was seen ten or more times. The chain uses TRBV12-3 or TRBV12-4 and TRBJ1-5; no firm D call. Trimming pared 3 bases from V and 6 bases from J, leaving 6 bases between. This CDR3 has 12 residues. CDR3 nucleotide sequence: TGTGCCAGCAGTTTTCAAGGTCAGCCCCAGCATTTT. This codes for CASSFQGQPQHF.